The rows below give T cell receptor beta chains drawn from one sample of a study of T cell repertoires in cytomegalovirus infection. Using its own MiXCR run on the reads, TCRdb lists one record per CDR3 protein. The data hold under 500,000 distinct CDR3 sequences, with roughly 43% observed a single time. The antigens these receptors bind are not known. Sequenced material: cultured PBMCs, taken from culture after CMV antigen stimulation. The receptor source for this set is a human donor in good health (CMV status not recorded). Some clones in this sample may be carry-over from other donors' samples. CDR3s include the opening cysteine and the closing phenylalanine or tryptophan. The order of the fields is J gene, V gene, clone size, D gene, CDR3 DNA, CDR3 protein. A D gene is named only where the DNA matches it firmly. Rows may omit the clone size; those that give it use once, few, many or a size class.

>TRBJ2-3|TRBV24-1|-|-
TGTGCCACCCAACACACAGATACGCAGTATTTT
CATQHTDTQYF
>TRBJ1-2|TRBV28|-|-
TGTGCCAGCGGGTCGGCAGGCCGTAACTATGGCTACACCTTC
CASGSAGRNYGYTF
>TRBJ2-7|TRBV7-9|few|TRBD1
TGTGCCAGCAGCCAGATGACAGGGCGTGAGCAGTACTTC
CASSQMTGREQYF
>TRBJ2-3|TRBV28|-|-
TGTGCCAGCGGGATGGTGACAGATACGCAGTATTTT
CASGMVTDTQYF
>TRBJ2-7|TRBV6-1|many|-
TGTGCCAGCAGTGTGGAGGGGCGCCATTACGAGCAGTACTTC
CASSVEGRHYEQYF
>TRBJ1-1|TRBV12-3/TRBV12-4|many|-
TGTGCCAGCAGCCCTGGTCGCACTGAAGCTTTCTTT
CASSPGRTEAFF
>TRBJ2-2|TRBV12-3/TRBV12-4|-|-
TGTGCCAGCAGCCGGACCCAAAGGGGGGAGCTGTTTTTT
CASSRTQRGELFF
>TRBJ1-6|TRBV11-2|-|-
TGTGCCAGCAGCCCCATCGGAATGGGGGGGCTCTATAATTCACCCCTCCACTTT
CASSPIGMGGLYNSPLHF
>TRBJ1-1|TRBV28|-|-
TGTGCCAGCAGTTTGATGCATCGGGGGACTTCCCGGCTCACTGAAGCTTTCTTT
CASSLMHRGTSRLTEAFF
>TRBJ1-5|TRBV6-1|-|-
TGTGCCAGCAGTTACAAGGTGGGGGGGTCCAATCAGCCCCAGCATTTT
CASSYKVGGSNQPQHF
>TRBJ2-3|TRBV24-1|few|-
TGTGCCACCAGTGATTCGCGACTAGACCGATCTAGCACAGATACGCAGTATTTT
CATSDSRLDRSSTDTQYF
>TRBJ2-5|TRBV5-4|-|-
TGTGCCAGCAGCCCCCTCCCTGGGAGCCACGAGACCCAGTACTTC
CASSPLPGSHETQYF
>TRBJ1-1|TRBV18|-|-
TGTGCCAGCTCACCGCCATGGGACACTGAAGCTTTCTTT
CASSPPWDTEAFF
>TRBJ2-1|TRBV12-3/TRBV12-4|-|-
TGTGCCAGCAGCCCTCCGGGACCCCTTTACAATGAGCAGTTCTTC
CASSPPGPLYNEQFF
>TRBJ2-1|TRBV5-5|-|-
TGTGCCAGCAGCCTGAGGGGAGATCTTGAGCAGTTCTTC
CASSLRGDLEQFF
>TRBJ1-1|TRBV7-6|-|TRBD1
TGTGCCAGCAGCAACCCGGAGACAGGGTGGGTAGAAACTGAAGCTTTCTTT
CASSNPETGWVETEAFF
>TRBJ2-3|TRBV6-8|once|-
TGTGCCAGCAGTAACCCTGGCGGGGTTGTTACAGATACGCAGTATTTT
CASSNPGGVVTDTQYF
>TRBJ1-5|TRBV19|-|-
TGTGCCAGTAGTATAGGGACGGGCTATAGCAATCAGCCCCAGCATTTT
CASSIGTGYSNQPQHF
>TRBJ2-1|TRBV7-2|-|TRBD2
TGTGCCAGCAGCTTAGTCGCGGGAGGGCTAAAGGAGCAGTTCTTC
CASSLVAGGLKEQFF
>TRBJ1-1|TRBV12-3/TRBV12-4|-|-
TGTGCCAGCAGTGAGAGATGGGACACTGAAGCTTTCTTT
CASSERWDTEAFF
>TRBJ2-7|TRBV4-1|-|TRBD2
TGTGCCAGCAGCCCAGGACTAGCGGGGGGAGCCTACGAGCAGTACTTC
CASSPGLAGGAYEQYF
>TRBJ2-7|TRBV2|-|-
TGTGCCAGCAGTGAGAACCGGGCGAACGAGCAGTACTTC
CASSENRANEQYF
>TRBJ2-7|TRBV27|-|-
TGTGCCAGCATTTCTAAAGGCGAGCAGTACTTC
CASISKGEQYF
>TRBJ1-2|TRBV19|-|-
TGTGCCAGTAGGAAGGACAGAGCCTATGGCTACACCTTC
CASRKDRAYGYTF
>TRBJ1-1|TRBV7-6|-|-
TGTGCCAGCAGCTTAGCTGGGGGGGTTGAAGCTTTCTTT
CASSLAGGVEAFF
>TRBJ2-1|TRBV7-6|-|TRBD2
TGTGCCAGCAGCTTAGGGGGTAGCGGGAGTGGGAATGAGCAGTTCTTC
CASSLGGSGSGNEQFF
>TRBJ1-5|TRBV28|few|TRBD1
TGTGCCAGCAGTCCACGACAGGGAAAAGCTGATCAGCCCCAGCATTTT
CASSPRQGKADQPQHF
>TRBJ2-3|TRBV6-6|once|-
TGTGCCAGCGGGGGGCGTGGGGAAGATACGCAGTATTTT
CASGGRGEDTQYF
>TRBJ1-2|TRBV7-2|few|-
TGTGCCAGCAGCTTAGGTGGTCGGGGCTTGGGGTCAGGTGGCTACACCTTC
CASSLGGRGLGSGGYTF
>TRBJ1-5|TRBV7-2|few|-
TGTGCCAGCAGCGTATCCGGACGGAGCAATCAGCCCCAGCATTTT
CASSVSGRSNQPQHF
>TRBJ1-5|TRBV19|-|-
TGTGCCAGTAGCCAAAAGGGGGTTAACAATCAGCCCCAGCATTTT
CASSQKGVNNQPQHF
>TRBJ2-1|TRBV6-2/TRBV6-3|-|TRBD2
TGTGCCAGCAGGCCCGATGGGACTAGCGGGACCTCCTGGCAGTTCTTC
CASRPDGTSGTSWQFF